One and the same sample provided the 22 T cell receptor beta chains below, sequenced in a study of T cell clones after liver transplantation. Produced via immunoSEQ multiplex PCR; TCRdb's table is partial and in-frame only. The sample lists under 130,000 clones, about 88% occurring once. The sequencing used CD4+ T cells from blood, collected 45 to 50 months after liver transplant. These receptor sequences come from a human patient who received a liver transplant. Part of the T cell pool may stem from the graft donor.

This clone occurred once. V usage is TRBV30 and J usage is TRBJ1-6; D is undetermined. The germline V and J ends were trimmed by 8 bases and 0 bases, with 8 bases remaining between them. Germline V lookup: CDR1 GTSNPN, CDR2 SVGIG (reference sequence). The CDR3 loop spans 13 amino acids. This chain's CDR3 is CASRGSYNSPLHF. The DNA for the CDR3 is TGTGCCAGTCGGGGCTCCTATAATTCACCCCTCCACTTT.

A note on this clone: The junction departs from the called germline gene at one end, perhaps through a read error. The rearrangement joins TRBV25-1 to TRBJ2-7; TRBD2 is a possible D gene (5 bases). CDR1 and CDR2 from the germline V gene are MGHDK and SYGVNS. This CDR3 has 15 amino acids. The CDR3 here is CASSEYGLFSHEQYF. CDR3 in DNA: TGTGCCAGCAGTGAATACGGACTCTTCTCCCACGAGCAGTACTTC.

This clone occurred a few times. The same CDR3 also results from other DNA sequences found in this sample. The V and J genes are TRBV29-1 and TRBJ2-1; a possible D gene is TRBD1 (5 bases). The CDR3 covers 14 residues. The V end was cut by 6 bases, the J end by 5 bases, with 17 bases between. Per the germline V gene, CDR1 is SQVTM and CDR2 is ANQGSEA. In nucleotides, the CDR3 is TGCAGCGTCTCAGGACACCATCAAGACAATGAGCAGTTCTTC. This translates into CSVSGHHQDNEQFF.

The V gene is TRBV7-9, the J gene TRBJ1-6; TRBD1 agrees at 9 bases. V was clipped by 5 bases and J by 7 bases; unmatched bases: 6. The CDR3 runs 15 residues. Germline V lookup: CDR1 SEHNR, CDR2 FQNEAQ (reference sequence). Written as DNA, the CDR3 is TGTGCCAGCAGCCCCGGGGGACAGGGAAATTCACCCCTCCACTTT. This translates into CASSPGGQGNSPLHF.

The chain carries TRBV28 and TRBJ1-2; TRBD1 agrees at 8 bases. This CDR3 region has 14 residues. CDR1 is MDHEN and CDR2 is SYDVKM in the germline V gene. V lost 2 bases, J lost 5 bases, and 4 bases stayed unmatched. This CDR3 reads CASSLDRGGYGYTF. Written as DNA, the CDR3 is TGTGCCAGCAGTTTAGACAGGGGAGGTTATGGCTACACCTTC.

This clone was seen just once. As DNA, the CDR3 is TGCAGCGCGGGCCTTTCCTCCTCCATGGCTTTCTTT. Protein product: CSAGLSSSMAFF. This chain links TRBV29-1 with TRBJ1-1; D is uncertain. The V and J ends lost 7 bases and 11 bases respectively, with 20 bases between them. The CDR3 loop spans 12 amino acids. Looked up from germline, CDR1 is SQVTM and CDR2 is ANQGSEA.

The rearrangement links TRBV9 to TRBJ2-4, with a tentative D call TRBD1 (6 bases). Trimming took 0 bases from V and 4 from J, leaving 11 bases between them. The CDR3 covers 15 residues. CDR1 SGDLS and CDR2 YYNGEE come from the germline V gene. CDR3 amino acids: CASSVGDTLKNIQYF. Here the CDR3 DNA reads TGTGCCAGCAGCGTAGGGGACACCCTAAAAAACATTCAGTACTTC.

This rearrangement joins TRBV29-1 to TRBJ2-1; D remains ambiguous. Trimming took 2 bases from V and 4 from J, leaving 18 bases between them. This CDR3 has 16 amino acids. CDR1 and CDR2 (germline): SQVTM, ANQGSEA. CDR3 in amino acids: CSVETLRGTSYNEQFF. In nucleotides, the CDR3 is TGCAGCGTTGAAACCTTGAGAGGCACCTCATACAATGAGCAGTTCTTC.

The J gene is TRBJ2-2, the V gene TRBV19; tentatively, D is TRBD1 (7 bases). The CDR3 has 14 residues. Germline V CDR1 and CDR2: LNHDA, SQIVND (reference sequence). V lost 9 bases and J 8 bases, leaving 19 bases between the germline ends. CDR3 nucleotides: TGTGCCAGCTTAGGGGGCGTGCGGGAAGGGGAGCTGTTTTTT. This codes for CASLGGVREGELFF.

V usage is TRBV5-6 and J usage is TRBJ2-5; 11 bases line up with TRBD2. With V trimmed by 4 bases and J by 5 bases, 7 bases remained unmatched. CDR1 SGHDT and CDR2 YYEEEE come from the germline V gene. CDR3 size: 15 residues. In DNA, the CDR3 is TGTGCCAGCAGCCCCACTAGCGGGGGAGGGGAGACCCAGTACTTC. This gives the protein CASSPTSGGGETQYF.

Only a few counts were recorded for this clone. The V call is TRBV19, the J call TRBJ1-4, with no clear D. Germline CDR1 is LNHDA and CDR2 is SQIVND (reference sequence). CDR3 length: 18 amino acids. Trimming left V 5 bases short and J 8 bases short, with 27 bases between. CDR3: CASSLRGGGAQVGEKLFF. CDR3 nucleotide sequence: TGTGCCAGTAGTCTTCGGGGAGGCGGCGCCCAAGTAGGGGAAAAACTGTTTTTT.

CDR3 region: CACLGLGQGNEKLFF. In DNA, the CDR3 is TGTGCCTGCCTTGGCCTGGGACAGGGGAATGAAAAACTGTTTTTT. The rearrangement joins TRBV19 to TRBJ1-4; TRBD1 matches 10 bases. V was pared by 11 bases and J by 5 bases, with 11 bases of the junction left unmatched. Germline CDR1 and CDR2: LNHDA and SQIVND (reference sequence). The CDR3 loop spans 15 amino acids.

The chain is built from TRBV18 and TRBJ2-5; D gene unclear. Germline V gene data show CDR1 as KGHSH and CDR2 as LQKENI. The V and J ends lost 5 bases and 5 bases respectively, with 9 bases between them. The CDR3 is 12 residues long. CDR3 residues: CASSKYSETQYF. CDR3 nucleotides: TGTGCCAGCTCAAAATATTCGGAGACCCAGTACTTC.

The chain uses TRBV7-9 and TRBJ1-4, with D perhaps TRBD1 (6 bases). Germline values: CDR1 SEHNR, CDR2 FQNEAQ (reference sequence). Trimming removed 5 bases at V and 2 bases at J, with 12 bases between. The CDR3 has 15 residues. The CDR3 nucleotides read TGTGCCAGCAGCAGGACAGCGCGCACTAATGAAAAACTGTTTTTT. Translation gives CASSRTARTNEKLFF. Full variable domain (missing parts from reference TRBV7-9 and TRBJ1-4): DTGVSQNPRHKITKRGQNVTFRCDPISEHNRLYWYRQTLGQGPEFLTYFQNEAQLEKSRLLSDRFSAERPKGSFSTLEIQRTEQGDSAMYLCASSRTARTNEKLFFGSGTQLSVL.

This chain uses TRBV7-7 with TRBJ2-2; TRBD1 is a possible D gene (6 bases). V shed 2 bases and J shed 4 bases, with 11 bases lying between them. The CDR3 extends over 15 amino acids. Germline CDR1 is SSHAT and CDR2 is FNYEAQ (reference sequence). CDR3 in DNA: TGTGCCAGCAGCTTATTACAGGGCGCCACCGGGGAGCTGTTTTTT. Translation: CASSLLQGATGELFF.

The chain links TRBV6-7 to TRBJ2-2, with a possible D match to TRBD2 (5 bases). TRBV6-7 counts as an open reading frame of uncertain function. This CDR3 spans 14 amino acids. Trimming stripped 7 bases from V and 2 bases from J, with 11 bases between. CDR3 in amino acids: CASTLEANTGELFF. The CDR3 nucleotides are TGTGCCAGCACCCTGGAGGCTAACACCGGGGAGCTGTTTTTT.

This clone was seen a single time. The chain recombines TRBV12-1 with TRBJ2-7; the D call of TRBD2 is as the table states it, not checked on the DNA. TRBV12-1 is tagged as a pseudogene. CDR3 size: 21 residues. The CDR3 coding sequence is TGTGCCAGCAGCTCCACCCGCCTAGCGGGAGAATACCCTCATGGATCCTACGAGCAGTACTTC. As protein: CASSSTRLAGEYPHGSYEQYF.

The CDR3 sequence: CASSSSGTSTDTQYF. CDR3 DNA: TGTGCCAGCAGCTCTAGCGGAACTAGCACAGATACGCAGTATTTT. The rearrangement joins TRBV9 to TRBJ2-3; 7 bases are shared with TRBD2. The CDR3 contains 15 residues. The V segment lost 4 bases and the J segment 0 bases; nucleotides outside the gene matches: 5. Germline CDR1 and CDR2: SGDLS and YYNGEE.

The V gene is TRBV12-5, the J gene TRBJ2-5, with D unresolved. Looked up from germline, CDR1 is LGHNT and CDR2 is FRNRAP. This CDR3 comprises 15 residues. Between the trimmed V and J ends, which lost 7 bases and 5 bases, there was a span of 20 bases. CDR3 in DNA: TGTGCTAGTGTTAATAGGGCGTTGGGTGGGGAGACCCAGTACTTC. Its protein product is CASVNRALGGETQYF.

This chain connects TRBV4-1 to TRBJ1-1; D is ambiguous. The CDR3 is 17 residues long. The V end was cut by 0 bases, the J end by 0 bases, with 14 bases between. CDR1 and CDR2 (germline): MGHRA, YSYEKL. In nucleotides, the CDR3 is TGCGCCAGCAGCCAAGATTTAGGGAGGGTAATGAACACTGAAGCTTTCTTT. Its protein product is CASSQDLGRVMNTEAFF.

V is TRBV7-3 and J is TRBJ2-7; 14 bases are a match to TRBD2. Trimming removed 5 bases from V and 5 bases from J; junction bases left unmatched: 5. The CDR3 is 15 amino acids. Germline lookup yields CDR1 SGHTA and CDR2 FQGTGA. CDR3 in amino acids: CASSATSGRANEQYF. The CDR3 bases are TGTGCCAGCAGCGCGACTAGCGGGAGGGCCAACGAGCAGTACTTC.

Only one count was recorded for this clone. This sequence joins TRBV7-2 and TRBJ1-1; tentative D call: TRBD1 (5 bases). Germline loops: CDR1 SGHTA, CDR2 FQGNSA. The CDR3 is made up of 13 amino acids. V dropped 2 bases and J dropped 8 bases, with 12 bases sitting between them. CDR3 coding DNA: TGTGCCAGCAGCTTAAAAGTAACAGGCGAAGCTTTCTTT. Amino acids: CASSLKVTGEAFF.